The next 31 T cell receptor beta chains were all read from a single sample in a study of blood T cells in healthy people across ages. Through a sample-barcoded 5' primer and a J-beta primer mix, a second PCR was run for roughly 6 to 12 cycles. From the 5' RACE reads, TCRdb called clonotypes with MiXCR, one entry per CDR3 protein. The profile shows 1.5 million to 2 million distinct CDR3 sequences, more than 35% of them singletons. Sequenced input: blood. The source of these receptors is a human donor in good health.

The chain combines TRBV28 with TRBJ1-2; D gene ambiguous. Trimming removed 8 bases at V and 8 bases at J, with 21 bases between. CDR1 and CDR2 (germline): MDHEN, SYDVKM. The CDR3 covers 14 residues. The CDR3 sequence: CASLRSTSPMGYTF. The CDR3 nucleotides are TGTGCCAGCCTGCGCTCGACAAGCCCTATGGGCTACACCTTC.

V gene TRBV3-1 combines with J gene TRBJ2-7; no clear D gene. V lost 3 bases and J lost 6, with 12 bases in between. The CDR3 consists of 13 residues. Germline-derived CDR1 and CDR2 are LGHDT and YNNKEL (reference sequence). CDR3 protein: CASSQASQSEQYF. The CDR3 nucleotides read TGTGCCAGCAGCCAGGCGAGTCAGAGCGAGCAGTACTTC.

This clonotype was found a few times. The V and J genes are TRBV9 and TRBJ1-4; D is possibly TRBD1 (5 bases). The germline gives CDR1 SGDLS, CDR2 YYNGEE. Trimming removed 4 bases from V and 8 bases from J, with 21 bases in between. This CDR3 is 16 amino acids long. The CDR3 protein is CASSLGQTGRQEKLFF. CDR3 bases: TGTGCCAGCAGCCTAGGGCAGACGGGGCGTCAGGAAAAACTGTTTTTT.

The chain uses TRBV10-3 and TRBJ1-1; D is unresolved. Germline lookup yields CDR1 ENHRY and CDR2 SYGVKD. The ends were cut back, 7 bases at V and 3 bases at J, with 12 bases in the middle. The CDR3 has 13 amino acids. In DNA, the CDR3 is TGTGCCATCAACGTCGATTACGACACTGAAGCTTTCTTT. As protein: CAINVDYDTEAFF.

The chain recombines TRBV29-1 with TRBJ1-1; a weak D match, TRBD1 (6 bases). CDR3 size: 12 residues. Per germline, CDR1 SQVTM and CDR2 ANQGSEA. V was shortened by 6 bases and J by 5 bases, with 13 bases between the two germline ends. This CDR3 is CSVEGGETEAFF. The CDR3 DNA is TGCAGCGTCGAGGGGGGGGAGACTGAAGCTTTCTTT.

This chain uses TRBV4-3 with TRBJ1-1, with 8 positions matching TRBD1. Germline lookup yields CDR1 LGHNA and CDR2 YSLEER. V shed 2 bases and J 5 bases; nucleotides not matched to a gene: 7. The CDR3 spans 15 residues. The CDR3 region has the DNA TGCGCCAGCAGCCAAACCGACAGGGGTTGGACTGAAGCTTTCTTT. Its protein is CASSQTDRGWTEAFF.

This sequence joins TRBV4-2 and TRBJ2-1, with 7 nucleotides matching TRBD1. Germline trimming cut 3 bases from V and 6 bases from J; bases unmatched to any gene: 8. From germline, CDR1 is LGHNA and CDR2 YNFKEQ. CDR3 size: 15 residues. As DNA, the CDR3 is TGTGCCAGCAGCCAGGCTGGGACAGACCCCAATGAGCAGTTCTTC. Its translation: CASSQAGTDPNEQFF.

J is TRBJ1-1 and V is TRBV29-1; D is uncertain. Trimming removed 4 bases from V and 4 bases from J, with 25 bases in between. This CDR3 comprises 17 residues. CDR1 is SQVTM, CDR2 ANQGSEA, per germline. This CDR3 reads CSVGLWTVKIQTTEAFF. CDR3 DNA sequence: TGCAGCGTTGGCCTCTGGACGGTGAAGATTCAAACCACTGAAGCTTTCTTT.

The chain joins TRBV28 to TRBJ2-2; 7 nucleotides line up with TRBD1. The CDR3 runs 15 residues. CDR1 MDHEN and CDR2 SYDVKM come from the germline V gene. V was pared by 4 bases and J by 1 base, with 3 bases of the junction left unmatched. CDR3 sequence (DNA): TGTGCCAGCAGTTCCGGGACAGAGAACACCGGGGAGCTGTTTTTT. Its protein product is CASSSGTENTGELFF. Using reference TRBV28 and TRBJ2-2 for the parts outside the CDR3, the full variable domain is DVKVTQSSRYLVKRTGEKVFLECVQDMDHENMFWYRQDPGLGLRLIYFSYDVKMKEKGDIPEGYSVSREKKERFSLILESASTNQTSMYLCASSSGTENTGELFFGEGSRLTVL.

The rearrangement links TRBV7-3 to TRBJ2-5; D remains ambiguous. Germline values: CDR1 SGHTA, CDR2 FQGTGA. Trimming removed 1 base from V and 4 bases from J, with 10 bases in between. This CDR3 comprises 14 residues. The CDR3, as DNA: TGTGCCAGCAGCTTAAATTCGCAGGCAGAGACCCAGTACTTC. It encodes CASSLNSQAETQYF.

V gene TRBV18 combines with J gene TRBJ2-6; TRBD1 aligns across 7 bases. J gave up 2 bases and V 6 bases, and 7 bases lay outside the gene matches. This CDR3 is built from 16 residues. CDR1 and CDR2 (germline): KGHSH, LQKENI. As DNA, the CDR3 is TGTGCCAGCTCTCGAGACAGGGTGGCTGGGGCCAACGTCCTGACTTTC. Protein sequence: CASSRDRVAGANVLTF. Full variable domain (missing parts from reference TRBV18 and TRBJ2-6): NAGVMQNPRHLVRRRGQEARLRCSPMKGHSHVYWYRQLPEEGLKFMVYLQKENIIDESGMPKERFSAEFPKEGPSILRIQQVVRGDSAAYFCASSRDRVAGANVLTFGAGSRLTVL.

The table lists this clonotype with a few counts. This chain connects TRBV20-1 to TRBJ2-5; weak D call: TRBD1 (7 bases). The CDR3 contains 14 residues. V lost 0 bases, J lost 5 bases, and 13 bases lay in between. Germline V gene data show CDR1 as DFQATT and CDR2 as SNEGSKA (reference sequence). Here the CDR3 reads CSARDSRGAETQYF. CDR3 nucleotides: TGCAGTGCTAGAGATAGCAGGGGGGCGGAGACCCAGTACTTC.

The chain uses TRBV28 and TRBJ1-2; 8 bases align to TRBD1. The germline CDR1 and CDR2 sequences are MDHEN and SYDVKM. Germline trimming cut 5 bases from V and 4 bases from J; bases unmatched to any gene: 9. The CDR3 has 15 amino acids. CDR3 coding DNA: TGTGCCAGCAGTCAAGGACAGGGACTTTTCTATGGCTACACCTTC. Translated: CASSQGQGLFYGYTF.

This clonotype was counted a few times. The V gene is TRBV6-2 or TRBV6-3, the J gene TRBJ2-7; 8 nucleotides match TRBD2. Unmatched junction bases numbered 3, after V lost 4 bases and J lost 4 bases. Germline assignment: CDR1 MNHEY and CDR2 SVGEGT. This CDR3 region has 13 residues. CDR3 amino acids: CASSSQRGYEQYF. The CDR3 bases are TGTGCCAGCAGTTCCCAGCGGGGGTACGAGCAGTACTTC.

J is TRBJ2-3 and V is TRBV20-1, with D uncertain. Trimming removed 5 bases from V and 6 bases from J, with 15 bases in between. The CDR3 extends over 13 amino acids. CDR1 and CDR2 from the germline V gene are DFQATT and SNEGSKA (reference sequence). The CDR3 DNA reads TGCAGTGCTTGGACCACCCATCCCGATACGCAGTATTTT. Its protein product is CSAWTTHPDTQYF.

The V gene is TRBV7-2, the J gene TRBJ2-3, with D possibly matching TRBD2 (6 bases). Looked up from germline, CDR1 is SGHTA and CDR2 is FQGNSA. V was cut by 5 bases and J by 2 bases, with 14 bases left in between. The CDR3 has 15 residues. CDR3 coding DNA: TGTGCCAGCAGCGCGGGCGCGGGGACCACAGATACGCAGTATTTT. Protein sequence: CASSAGAGTTDTQYF.

This clonotype was seen repeatedly, ten times or more. J is TRBJ1-2 and V is TRBV12-3 or TRBV12-4, with D possibly TRBD1 on 6 matching bases. V was pared by 5 bases and J by 6 bases, with 13 bases between. The CDR3 has 13 residues. The DNA for the CDR3 is TGTGCCAGCAGTCTAGGTGGGGGCAATGGCTACACCTTC. Amino acid sequence: CASSLGGGNGYTF.

For this clonotype: No conserved phenylalanine or tryptophan is present at the end of the CDR3, so a read error is the likely explanation. The V gene is TRBV4-3, the J gene TRBJ2-5; D gene ambiguous. The closer fit of TRBJ2-7 to the DNA end suggests the J call may be wrong. The CDR3 sequence is 15 residues long. Germline CDR1 is LGHNA and CDR2 is YSLEER. In DNA form, the CDR3 reads TGCGCCAGCAGCCAAGGTCTCACGCTTACCTACGAGCAGTACTGC. This translates into CASSQGLTLTYEQYC.

This clonotype has a handful of counts. This chain joins TRBV7-2 and TRBJ1-2, with D hard to call. This CDR3 has 14 amino acids. Germline CDR1 is SGHTA and CDR2 is FQGNSA. Trimming stripped 4 bases from V and 4 bases from J, with 13 bases between. In DNA, the CDR3 is TGTGCCAGCAGCTCCGCAACAGCAGTCTATGGCTACACCTTC. Translated: CASSSATAVYGYTF.

This clonotype has just a few counts. This chain uses TRBV24-1 with TRBJ1-2, with D unresolved. The CDR3 has 14 amino acids. V lost 4 bases to trimming and J lost 3 bases, with 11 bases between them. Germline V gives CDR1 KGHDR, CDR2 SFDVKD. The DNA of the CDR3 is TGTGCCACCAGTGAACGGGGATGGGACTATGGCTACACCTTC. Translation: CATSERGWDYGYTF.

The chain employs TRBV7-9 and TRBJ2-1, with TRBD2 matching 8 bases. Trimming cost V 5 bases and J 2 bases; bases outside gene matches: 8. CDR1 and CDR2 (germline): SEHNR, FQNEAQ (reference sequence). This CDR3 has 16 amino acids. CDR3 in DNA: TGTGCCAGCAGCCTGATTAGCGGGGAAGCCTACAATGAGCAGTTCTTC. This codes for CASSLISGEAYNEQFF.

This clonotype was observed a handful of times. This chain joins TRBV7-3 and TRBJ1-2; 7 bases are a match to TRBD1. CDR1 SGHTA and CDR2 FQGTGA come from the germline V gene. With V trimmed by 3 bases and J by 7 bases, 11 bases remained unmatched. This CDR3 is 15 amino acids long. Here the CDR3 reads CASSLRGPGDGGYTF. The CDR3 bases are TGTGCCAGCAGCTTGAGGGGGCCAGGCGATGGTGGCTACACCTTC. The variable domain in full, completed from reference TRBV7-3 and TRBJ1-2, reads GAGVSQTPSNKVTEKGKYVELRCDPISGHTALYWYRQSLGQGPEFLIYFQGTGAADDSGLPNDRFFAVRPEGSVSTLKIQRTERGDSAVYLCASSLRGPGDGGYTFGSGTRLTVV.

This clonotype occurred a few times. V gene TRBV20-1 combines with J gene TRBJ2-7, with 8 bases that match TRBD1. The germline CDR1 and CDR2 sequences are DFQATT and SNEGSKA (reference sequence). The CDR3 is made up of 16 amino acids. J gave up 4 bases and V 0 bases, and 11 bases lay outside the gene matches. The CDR3 coding sequence is TGCAGTGCTAGAGATTTGGGGACAGGCAATATGTACGAGCAGTACTTC. Its protein is CSARDLGTGNMYEQYF.

The J gene is TRBJ1-2, the V gene TRBV28; 7 positions match TRBD1. The CDR3 is made up of 15 amino acids. Germline V gene lookup returns CDR1 MDHEN and CDR2 SYDVKM. With 5 bases clipped from V and 4 bases from J, the junction kept 10 bases outside the gene matches. CDR3 coding DNA: TGTGCCAGCAGTGTAGGAATACGACAGGGCTATGGCTACACCTTC. As protein: CASSVGIRQGYGYTF.

The CDR3 bases are TGTGCCAGCAGCTTCGGACTAGCGGGGGGTCTGGATACGCAGTATTTT. The encoded protein is CASSFGLAGGLDTQYF. The chain uses TRBV7-2 and TRBJ2-3, with 14 bases fitting TRBD2. This CDR3 contains 16 residues. J was trimmed by 6 bases and V by 3 bases; bases with no gene match: 5. CDR1 is SGHTA and CDR2 is FQGNSA in the germline V gene.

In this sample, this clonotype turned up many times. The genes are TRBV5-5 and TRBJ2-6; 10 bases line up with TRBD1. After removal of 5 bases from V and 9 bases from J, the junction contained 8 bases not matched to a gene. Germline loops: CDR1 SGHKS, CDR2 YYEKEE (reference sequence). The CDR3 contains 15 residues. This CDR3 reads CASRGTGVFVNVLTF. CDR3 DNA sequence: TGTGCCAGCAGGGGGACAGGGGTTTTCGTCAACGTCCTGACTTTC.

The CDR3 is CASKSGPTGELFF. The CDR3 DNA reads TGTGCCAGCAAGAGCGGGCCGACCGGGGAGCTGTTTTTT. The chain is built from TRBV7-2 and TRBJ2-2, with D maybe TRBD2 (6 bases). The germline V and J ends were trimmed by 7 bases and 5 bases, with 11 bases remaining between them. The CDR3 has 13 amino acids. Germline CDR1 and CDR2: SGHTA and FQGNSA.

The J gene is TRBJ2-4, the V gene TRBV9; maybe TRBD2 (6 bases). Trimming shortened V by 0 bases and J by 13 bases, and 17 bases separated the two germline ends. The length of the CDR3 is 14 residues. Per the germline V gene, CDR1 is SGDLS and CDR2 is YYNGEE. CDR3 in amino acids: CASSVVPSGGEQYF. The CDR3 coding sequence is TGTGCCAGCAGCGTAGTGCCCTCCGGCGGGGAGCAGTACTTC.

The chain employs TRBV20-1 and TRBJ2-1; TRBD2 matches at 12 bases. The ends lost 8 bases at V and 0 bases at J; junction bases unmatched: 17. Looked up from germline, CDR1 is DFQATT and CDR2 is SNEGSKA (reference sequence). This CDR3 contains 19 residues. The CDR3 DNA follows: TGCAGTTTCCGTGGGGTGACTAGCGGGGGTATGAGCTCCTACAATGAGCAGTTCTTC. The encoded protein is CSFRGVTSGGMSSYNEQFF.

The chain employs TRBV7-2 and TRBJ2-5, with 7 positions matching TRBD2. This CDR3 has 14 amino acids. V gave up 3 bases and J gave up 2 bases; unmatched junction bases: 3. Germline V gene lookup returns CDR1 SGHTA and CDR2 FQGNSA. CDR3 amino acids: CASSFFSGQETQYF. The CDR3 DNA sequence: TGTGCCAGCAGCTTCTTTAGCGGGCAAGAGACCCAGTACTTC.

The chain has TRBV12-5 and TRBJ2-6, with D perhaps TRBD1 (5 bases). This CDR3 has 15 amino acids. Trimming stripped 6 bases from V and 4 bases from J, with 13 bases between. CDR1 and CDR2 from the germline V gene are LGHNT and FRNRAP. CDR3 loop: CASGSGLGGANVLTF. In DNA form, the CDR3 reads TGTGCTAGTGGCTCAGGGCTAGGAGGGGCCAACGTCCTGACTTTC.